The 8 T cell receptor beta chains in this list originate from one sample, sequenced in a study of T-cell memory formation after mild COVID-19. TCRdb passed the 5' RACE reads through MiXCR, listing each CDR3 protein once. The repertoire consists of under 250,000 distinct CDR3 sequences, with roughly 14% occurring once and the leading ten covering over 2%. Sequenced sample: PBMCs or a T cell subset sorted from them (not recorded which). The receptors here all came from an adult woman who had mild COVID-19 (a few samples of this study predate the infection). Cell type and time point are not known.

J is TRBJ2-7 and V is TRBV5-1, with 7 positions matching TRBD2. The germline CDR1 and CDR2 sequences are SGHRS and YFSETQ. The CDR3 runs to 17 residues. The trim removed 4 bases at V and 2 bases at J, leaving 15 bases unmatched. The CDR3 nucleotides are TGCGCCAGCAGCCCGACATCAGGAGGGGAGGGGACCTACGAGCAGTACTTC. This sequence encodes CASSPTSGGEGTYEQYF.

About this clonotype itself: An end of the junction does not agree with germline; a read error may underlie this. The genes are TRBV18 and TRBJ2-7, with TRBD2 identical over 7 bases. CDR1 is KGHSH, CDR2 LQKENI, per germline. The CDR3 is made up of 13 amino acids. CDR3 in DNA: TGTGCCAGCTCACCAGGCGGGAGCTACGAGAAGTACTTC. Its protein is CASSPGGSYEKYF.

This rearrangement joins TRBV30 to TRBJ1-6, with 7 bases lining up with TRBD1. The trim removed 2 bases at V and 9 bases at J, leaving 10 bases unmatched. The length of the CDR3 is 15 residues. The germline gives CDR1 GTSNPN, CDR2 SVGIG (reference sequence). The CDR3 reads CAWSRLDRSSSPLHF. In nucleotides, the CDR3 is TGTGCCTGGAGTCGATTGGACAGGAGTAGTTCACCCCTCCACTTT.

This clonotype was counted only a few times. The chain combines TRBV5-1 with TRBJ2-4, with D possibly being TRBD1 (6 bases). CDR1 and CDR2 (germline): SGHRS, YFSETQ. CDR3 length: 15 amino acids. V was cut by 0 bases and J by 6 bases, with 13 bases left in between. The CDR3, as DNA: TGCGCCAGCAGCTTGGTCCCAGGGGTGGGAAACATTCAGTACTTC. Translated: CASSLVPGVGNIQYF.

There are a few counts of this clonotype. The rearrangement links TRBV18 to TRBJ2-4; D is uncertain. Trimming left V 1 base short and J 2 bases short, with 6 bases between. Germline V gene data show CDR1 as KGHSH and CDR2 as LQKENI. The CDR3 consists of 14 residues. Here the CDR3 DNA reads TGTGCCAGCTCACCACAGGGTTCCAAAAACATTCAGTACTTC. It is translated as CASSPQGSKNIQYF.

The chain joins TRBV6-2 or TRBV6-3 to TRBJ1-1; TRBD1 is a possible D gene (5 bases). This CDR3 contains 15 residues. Between the trimmed V and J ends, which lost 8 bases and 1 base, there was a span of 17 bases. The germline V gene has CDR1 MNHEY and CDR2 SVGEGT. The CDR3 region is CASRPAGSANTEAFF. The CDR3 coding sequence is TGTGCCAGCCGACCCGCAGGGTCCGCGAACACTGAAGCTTTCTTT.

This chain joins TRBV10-1 and TRBJ2-4; no clear D. The V end was cut by 4 bases, the J end by 0 bases, with 7 bases between. This CDR3 is 14 amino acids long. CDR1 and CDR2 from the germline V gene are WNHNN and SYGVQD (reference sequence). The chain's CDR3 is CASSVDGAKNIQYF. CDR3 bases: TGCGCCAGCAGTGTGGACGGAGCCAAAAACATTCAGTACTTC.

This clonotype was observed many times. The chain carries TRBV28 and TRBJ2-7; D uncertain. Germline lookup yields CDR1 MDHEN and CDR2 SYDVKM. V shed 10 bases and J shed 4 bases, with 11 bases lying between them. The CDR3 length is 11 residues. CDR3 residues: CATNSWYEQYF. CDR3 DNA: TGTGCCACCAACAGTTGGTACGAGCAGTACTTC. The full variable domain, its missing parts supplied by reference TRBV28 and TRBJ2-7, is DVKVTQSSRYLVKRTGEKVFLECVQDMDHENMFWYRQDPGLGLRLIYFSYDVKMKEKGDIPEGYSVSREKKERFSLILESASTNQTSMYLCATNSWYEQYFGPGTRLTVT.